Shown below are 10 T cell receptor beta chains from a single sample sequenced in a study of T-cell memory formation after mild COVID-19. TCRdb independently ran MiXCR on the 5' RACE reads; one entry per CDR3 protein. Among 150,000 to 200,000 distinct CDR3 sequences listed, roughly 15% were seen once. Input material: PBMCs or a T cell subset sorted from them (not recorded which). These TCRs come from an adult woman who had mild COVID-19 (a few samples of this study predate the infection). Cell type and time point are not known.

The chain uses TRBV7-9 and TRBJ1-2, with TRBD1 matching over 9 bases. Germline V gene lookup returns CDR1 SEHNR and CDR2 FQNEAQ (reference sequence). The CDR3 spans 16 residues. The trim removed 2 bases at V and 4 bases at J, leaving 8 bases unmatched. The CDR3 reads CASSLWDRESSYGYTF. Written as DNA, the CDR3 is TGTGCCAGCAGCTTATGGGACAGGGAATCAAGCTATGGCTACACCTTC.

This clonotype was counted only a few times. The chain uses TRBV5-1 and TRBJ2-5; TRBD1 matches at 8 bases. The CDR3 spans 15 residues. The junction had 8 bases not matched to a gene; V was cut back by 5 bases and J by 2 bases. Germline-derived CDR1 and CDR2 are SGHRS and YFSETQ. This CDR3 reads CASRPGGTGQETQYF. The CDR3 coding sequence is TGCGCCAGCAGACCCGGAGGGACAGGTCAAGAGACCCAGTACTTC.

This clonotype came up a few times. J is TRBJ2-1 and V is TRBV4-3, with D possibly called TRBD1 or TRBD2 (5 bases each). Trimming cost V 0 bases and J 3 bases, with 12 bases left between them. The germline V gene has CDR1 LGHNA and CDR2 YSLEER. The CDR3 loop spans 16 amino acids. The CDR3 DNA reads TGCGCCAGCAGCCAAGATATGGGGGAGTTCTACAATGAGCAGTTCTTC. Amino acid sequence: CASSQDMGEFYNEQFF.

This clonotype has more than one count but fewer than ten. The chain uses TRBV11-1 and TRBJ1-1; D is undetermined. The CDR3 consists of 14 residues. The germline V gene encodes CDR1 SGHAT and CDR2 FQDESV (reference sequence). V lost 5 bases to trimming and J lost 0 bases, with 10 bases between them. CDR3 nucleotides: TGTGCCAGCAGCCAACTTGCTATGAACACTGAAGCTTTCTTT. This translates into CASSQLAMNTEAFF.

This chain uses TRBV4-3 with TRBJ2-7; TRBD2 aligns across 9 bases. This CDR3 comprises 16 residues. The V and J ends lost 0 bases and 3 bases, in that order; junction bases with no gene match: 6. Germline V gene lookup returns CDR1 LGHNA and CDR2 YSLEER. CDR3 sequence: CASSQEILAGNYEQYF. CDR3 coding DNA: TGCGCCAGCAGCCAAGAGATTCTAGCGGGGAACTACGAGCAGTACTTC.

This clonotype was seen more than once but under ten times. The rearrangement links TRBV5-1 to TRBJ2-2, with unresolved D. With 0 bases removed from V and 4 bases from J, the gap between germline ends came to 4 bases. The germline gives CDR1 SGHRS, CDR2 YFSETQ. CDR3 length: 13 residues. CDR3 loop: CASSLEVTGELFF. In DNA form, the CDR3 reads TGCGCCAGCAGCTTGGAGGTCACCGGGGAGCTGTTTTTT. Full variable domain (outside the CDR3, taken from reference TRBV5-1 and TRBJ2-2): KAGVTQTPRYLIKTRGQQVTLSCSPISGHRSVSWYQQTPGQGLQFLFEYFSETQRNKGNFPGRFSGRQFSNSRSEMNVSTLELGDSALYLCASSLEVTGELFFGEGSRLTVL.

This clonotype was seen a few times. V gene TRBV2 combines with J gene TRBJ2-7; 12 positions match TRBD1. The germline V gene has CDR1 SNHLY and CDR2 FYNNEI. With V trimmed by 5 bases and J by 3 bases, 8 bases remained unmatched. The CDR3 runs 16 residues. The DNA for the CDR3 is TGTGCCAGCAGTTACCCCGGGACAGGGGGCAACTACGAGCAGTACTTC. Translating it yields CASSYPGTGGNYEQYF.

The rearrangement joins TRBV5-1 to TRBJ2-3, with 7 bases identical to TRBD2. J was trimmed by 4 bases and V by 0 bases; bases with no gene match: 5. This CDR3 has 15 amino acids. CDR1 and CDR2 (germline): SGHRS, YFSETQ. CDR3 amino acids: CASSLAGLVADTQYF. CDR3 nucleotides: TGCGCCAGCAGCTTGGCCGGACTAGTCGCAGATACGCAGTATTTT.

This chain joins TRBV11-3 and TRBJ2-5; 12 positions match TRBD2. The CDR3 extends over 16 amino acids. Germline lookup yields CDR1 SGHNT and CDR2 YENEEA. The ends lost 4 bases at V and 5 bases at J; junction bases unmatched: 8. CDR3 sequence: CASSSLAGGPSETQYF. CDR3 coding DNA: TGTGCCAGCAGCTCGCTAGCGGGAGGGCCTTCCGAGACCCAGTACTTC.

The rearrangement uses TRBV14 and TRBJ2-5; 8 nucleotides agree with TRBD1. CDR1 is SGHDN, CDR2 FVKESK, per germline. With V trimmed by 5 bases and J by 5 bases, 10 bases remained unmatched. CDR3 length: 15 amino acids. This CDR3 reads CASSTPGTGGETQYF. CDR3 sequence (DNA): TGTGCCAGCAGCACACCCGGGACAGGAGGGGAGACCCAGTACTTC.